This TCR beta chain was sequenced in a study of identical twins. This clonotype was seen a handful of times. TCRdb recomputed calls from the 5' RACE reads with MiXCR, one row per CDR3 protein. This repertoire shows hundreds of thousands of distinct CDR3 sequences, 15% to 20% found once; its top ten account for about an eighth. The V end was cut by 2 bases, the J end by 2 bases, with 10 bases between. The germline CDR1 and CDR2 sequences are KGHSH and LQKENI. The length of the CDR3 is 14 residues. These data also featured in a second study, about T cells expressing NK-cell markers. Per that paper: Among eight sequenced donors, seven carried HCMV seropositivity while one was seronegative. Among CD8+ T cells from six donors, dominant NKG2C+ clonotypes accounted for roughly 1.0-7.0%. No clear determination of HCMV specificity was made for expanded NKG2C+ T cell clones.

This rearrangement joins TRBV18 to TRBJ2-7, with no clear D. The source material was PBMCs. The receptor was derived from a woman between 18 and 30 years old in good health. The CDR3 coding sequence is TGTGCCAGCTCACCATTAGGCGAGGCCTACGAGCAGTACTTC. This gives the protein CASSPLGEAYEQYF.